These T cell receptor beta chains were read from a single sample in a study of blood T cell repertoires in COVID-19. This table comes from immunoSEQ multiplex PCR, and its TCRdb copy is limited to in-frame clones, with some not included. The sample consists of 250,000 to 350,000 clones, more than 75% of them appearing once. Material for sequencing was PBMCs or T cells enriched from blood (not recorded which). The source is a woman aged 18-30 years who had recovered from COVID-19. The CDR3 runs from the conserved cysteine through the conserved F or W. The D gene is left open where the match is weak. Size tells how often a clone was seen (once, few, many) or the class of an expanded clone, and some rows leave it out.

V	D	J	size	DNA	CDR3
TRBV28	TRBD1	TRBJ1-3	-	TGTGCCAGCAGAAACAACGGACAGGGAGGAAGAAACACCATATATTTT	CASRNNGQGGRNTIYF
TRBV5-6	TRBD2	TRBJ2-3	-	TGTGCCAGCAGCCAGGGACTAGCGGGAGCAGGAGATACGCAGTATTTT	CASSQGLAGAGDTQYF
TRBV2	TRBD1	TRBJ1-5	-	TGTGCCAGCGACGGACAGGGCAATCAGCCCCAGCATTTT	CASDGQGNQPQHF
TRBV9	-	TRBJ2-5	-	TGTGCCAGCAGCGTAGGGACCGGGGGGCGGCAAGAGACCCAGTACTTC	CASSVGTGGRQETQYF
TRBV20-1	-	TRBJ2-7	-	TGCAGTGCTAGTGGGGCCTTCCTCTACTACGAGCAGTACTTC	CSASGAFLYYEQYF
TRBV7-9	TRBD2	TRBJ2-7	-	TGTGCCAGCAGCTTAGCGCTAAGAAGCGGGAGATCCTACGAGCAGTACTTC	CASSLALRSGRSYEQYF
TRBV14	-	TRBJ1-2	-	TGTGCCAGCAGCCAAGACGTGGGGGGGCGAGGCTACACCTTC	CASSQDVGGRGYTF
TRBV4-2	TRBD1	TRBJ1-5	-	TGTGCCAGCAGCCATGATACAGGGGGAAATCAGCCCCAGCATTTT	CASSHDTGGNQPQHF
TRBV10-3	TRBD2	TRBJ2-1	once	TGTGCCATCAGTGAAGGGCTAGCGGGAGACAATGAGCAGTTCTTC	CAISEGLAGDNEQFF
TRBV18	TRBD1	TRBJ2-1	-	TGTGCCAGCTCACCGGGACAGGACAATGAGCAGTTCTTC	CASSPGQDNEQFF
TRBV7-9	TRBD1	TRBJ1-5	-	TGTGCCAGCAGCCAAACAGGGGGTTGGGAGCCCCAGCATTTT	CASSQTGGWEPQHF
TRBV27	TRBD2	TRBJ2-2	-	TGTGCCAGCAGTTCGACTAGCGGGGGGGGCCTCTCCGGGGAGCTGTTTTTT	CASSSTSGGGLSGELFF
TRBV6-5	TRBD1	TRBJ2-1	-	TGTGCCAGCAGTTACACAGGGGGCTCCTACAATGAGCAGTTCTTC	CASSYTGGSYNEQFF
TRBV7-2	-	TRBJ1-1	-	TGTGCCAGCAGCTTAGCCGCGGGTTTGGGCACTGAAGCTTTCTTT	CASSLAAGLGTEAFF
TRBV15	TRBD2	TRBJ2-2	-	TGTGCCACCAGGAAAGCGGGGGGCGCGAACACCGGGGAGCTGTTTTTT	CATRKAGGANTGELFF
TRBV7-9	-	TRBJ2-7	once	TGTGCCAGCAGCTTCCCAGGGGGGCCCTACGAGCAGTACTTC	CASSFPGGPYEQYF
TRBV6-1	-	TRBJ1-5	-	TGTGCCAGCAGTGAAATGGGCGCGACTCAGCCCCAGCATTTT	CASSEMGATQPQHF
TRBV15	-	TRBJ1-2	-	TGTGCCACCAGCAGAGATCAAATCGGGGGGGGCTACACCTTC	CATSRDQIGGGYTF
TRBV5-4	-	TRBJ1-3	-	TGTGCCAGCAGCGGGGACAATGGAAACACCATATATTTT	CASSGDNGNTIYF
TRBV6-5	TRBD1	TRBJ2-7	once	TGTGCCAGCAGTTATCCGGGACAGCATTCCGAGCAGTACTTC	CASSYPGQHSEQYF
TRBV20-1	-	TRBJ1-2	-	TGCAGTGCTAGTACGGGCCAGGGAAGCTATGGCTACACCTTC	CSASTGQGSYGYTF
TRBV5-6	TRBD1	TRBJ1-1	-	TGTGCCAGCAGCATGGGACAGGGCACCACTGAAGCTTTCTTT	CASSMGQGTTEAFF
TRBV14	-	TRBJ1-2	-	TGTGCCAGCAGCCCGGACATCTATGGCTACACCTTC	CASSPDIYGYTF
TRBV18	-	TRBJ1-2	-	TGTGCCAGCTCACCAATGCAGGGGCGTAAGGATGGCTACACCTTC	CASSPMQGRKDGYTF
TRBV6-5	-	TRBJ1-2	-	TGTGCCAGCAGTTACTCGGCCGAAGATAACTATGGCTACACCTTC	CASSYSAEDNYGYTF
TRBV24-1	-	TRBJ2-1	-	TGTGCCACCAGTGATCCACGATGGAGCGGACGCTACAATGAGCAGTTCTTC	CATSDPRWSGRYNEQFF